This T cell receptor (beta chain) originates from a study of CDR3 diversity in severe acne. TCRdb used MiXCR to reprocess the PCR reads, holding one entry per CDR3 protein. The sample carries over 100,000 distinct CDR3 sequences, about half recorded once. With 6 bases removed from V and 7 bases from J, the gap between germline ends came to 12 bases. The CDR3 covers 13 residues. In germline, CDR1 is ENHRY, CDR2 SYGVKD. V and J are TRBV10-3 and TRBJ2-2, with a weak D call TRBD1 (5 bases). The specimen was blood. This TCR derives from a male donor with acne. CDR3 sequence (DNA): TGTGCCATCAGCCCAGGGTGGGACGGGGAGCTGTTTTTT. It translates to CAISPGWDGELFF.